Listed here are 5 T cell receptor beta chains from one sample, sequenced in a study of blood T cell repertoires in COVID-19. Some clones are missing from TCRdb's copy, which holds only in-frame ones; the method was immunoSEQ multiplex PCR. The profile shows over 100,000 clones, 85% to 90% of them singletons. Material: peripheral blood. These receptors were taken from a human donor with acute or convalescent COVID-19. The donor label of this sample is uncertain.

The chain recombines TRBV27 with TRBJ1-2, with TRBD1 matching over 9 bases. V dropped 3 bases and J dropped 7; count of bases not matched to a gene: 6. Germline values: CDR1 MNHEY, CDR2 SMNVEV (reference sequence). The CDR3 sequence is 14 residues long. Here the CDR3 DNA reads TGTGCCAGCAGTTTCGTGGGACAGGGTACTGGCTACACCTTC. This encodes CASSFVGQGTGYTF.

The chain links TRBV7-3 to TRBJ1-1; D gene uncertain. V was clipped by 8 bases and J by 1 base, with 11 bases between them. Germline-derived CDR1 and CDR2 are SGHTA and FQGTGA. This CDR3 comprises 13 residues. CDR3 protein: CASAATPNTEAFF. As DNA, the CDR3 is TGTGCCAGCGCGGCGACGCCGAACACTGAAGCTTTCTTT. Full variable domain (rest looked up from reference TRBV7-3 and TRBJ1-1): GAGVSQTPSNKVTEKGKYVELRCDPISGHTALYWYRQSLGQGPEFLIYFQGTGAADDSGLPNDRFFAVRPEGSVSTLKIQRTERGDSAVYLCASAATPNTEAFFGQGTRLTVV.

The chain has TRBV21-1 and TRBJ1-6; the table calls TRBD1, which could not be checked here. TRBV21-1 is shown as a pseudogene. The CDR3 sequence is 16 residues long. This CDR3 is CASSKSRRTENSPLHF. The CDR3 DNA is TGTGCCAGCAGCAAAAGTCGTAGAACAGAGAATTCACCCCTCCACTTT.

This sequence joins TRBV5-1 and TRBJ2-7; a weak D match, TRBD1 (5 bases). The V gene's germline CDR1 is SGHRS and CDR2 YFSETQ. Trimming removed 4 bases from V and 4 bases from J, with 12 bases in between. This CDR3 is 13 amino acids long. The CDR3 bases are TGCGCCAGCAGCCCGGACATAGAATACGAGCAGTACTTC. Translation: CASSPDIEYEQYF. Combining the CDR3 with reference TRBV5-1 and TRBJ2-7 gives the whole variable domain KAGVTQTPRYLIKTRGQQVTLSCSPISGHRSVSWYQQTPGQGLQFLFEYFSETQRNKGNFPGRFSGRQFSNSRSEMNVSTLELGDSALYLCASSPDIEYEQYFGPGTRLTVT.

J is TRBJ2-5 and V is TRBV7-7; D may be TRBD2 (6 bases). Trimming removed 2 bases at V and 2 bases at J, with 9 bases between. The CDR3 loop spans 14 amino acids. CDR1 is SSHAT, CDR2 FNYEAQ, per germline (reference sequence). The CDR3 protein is CASSLLAGQETQYF. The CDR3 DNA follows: TGTGCCAGCAGCTTACTGGCGGGGCAAGAGACCCAGTACTTC.